Presented here are 27 T cell receptor beta chains from one specimen sequenced in a study of blood T cell repertoires in COVID-19. Assay used: immunoSEQ multiplex PCR; TCRdb lists only in-frame clones, some missing. Here the sample spans 200,000 to 300,000 clones, approximately 84% being singletons. Sequenced material: peripheral blood. These receptors came from a human donor in a cohort sampled during active COVID-19.

V and J are TRBV2 and TRBJ2-3, with 12 bases lining up with TRBD2. Germline lookup yields CDR1 SNHLY and CDR2 FYNNEI. The CDR3 covers 17 residues. V gave up 4 bases and J gave up 0 bases; unmatched junction bases: 5. As DNA, the CDR3 is TGTGCCAGCAGTGCCCGGACTAGCGGGGCTAGCACAGATACGCAGTATTTT. Translation: CASSARTSGASTDTQYF.

The chain is built from TRBV3-1 (or the pseudogene TRBV3-2) and TRBJ1-3; D is unclear. Germline CDR1 reads LGHDT; CDR2 reads YNNKEL (reference sequence). The CDR3 is 15 amino acids. The V end lost 2 bases, the J end lost 2 bases, and 10 bases lay between the germline ends. The CDR3 region is CASSQNAVAGNTIYF. DNA for the CDR3: TGTGCCAGCAGCCAAAATGCAGTGGCTGGAAACACCATATATTTT.

V gene TRBV28 combines with J gene TRBJ1-1, with D perhaps matching TRBD1 (5 bases). Germline CDR1 reads MDHEN; CDR2 reads SYDVKM. The CDR3 covers 16 residues. Between the trimmed V and J ends, which lost 5 bases and 1 base, there was a span of 17 bases. CDR3 sequence: CASSSPWGGGNTEAFF. CDR3 nucleotide sequence: TGTGCCAGCAGTAGCCCCTGGGGGGGAGGGAACACTGAAGCTTTCTTT.

The CDR3 protein is CSVRTSGREDIQYF. The CDR3 coding sequence is TGCAGCGTAAGGACTAGCGGGAGGGAGGACATTCAGTACTTC. This sequence joins TRBV29-1 and TRBJ2-4, with TRBD2 matching 15 bases. The CDR3 sequence is 14 residues long. The germline CDR1 and CDR2 sequences are SQVTM and ANQGSEA. J gave up 8 bases and V 6 bases, and 5 bases lay outside the gene matches.

The chain employs TRBV6-2 or TRBV6-3 and TRBJ1-2; possible D gene TRBD1, 5 bases. The CDR3 has 14 residues. V lost 2 bases and J lost 3, with 10 bases in between. Germline V gene data show CDR1 as MNHEY and CDR2 as SVGEGT. The CDR3 nucleotides are TGTGCCAGCAGTTACGGGAGGGGTGACTATGGCTACACCTTC. Protein: CASSYGRGDYGYTF.

This chain connects TRBV29-1 to TRBJ2-5; TRBD1 is a possible D gene (6 bases). The CDR3 is 13 residues long. V was pared by 5 bases and J by 1 base, with 11 bases between. Per the germline V gene, CDR1 is SQVTM and CDR2 is ANQGSEA. The CDR3 nucleotides read TGCAGCGTTCTAACAGGGCCCCAAGAGACCCAGTACTTC. This translates into CSVLTGPQETQYF.

The chain is built from TRBV27 and TRBJ2-5; TRBD2 matches 12 bases. This CDR3 comprises 16 residues. Trimming removed 5 bases from V and 4 bases from J; junction bases left unmatched: 8. CDR1 is MNHEY and CDR2 is SMNVEV in the germline V gene (reference sequence). In nucleotides, the CDR3 is TGTGCCAGCAGTCGAGCTAGCGGGAGGGCCGGAGAGACCCAGTACTTC. Amino acids: CASSRASGRAGETQYF.

CDR3 in DNA: TGTGCCAGCAGGGGAGGAGGGGGGGCCAGGAACACTGAAGCTTTCTTT. Its translation: CASRGGGGARNTEAFF. The V call is TRBV28, the J call TRBJ1-1; a possible D gene is TRBD1 (6 bases). The germline V and J ends were trimmed by 6 bases and 1 base, with 18 bases remaining between them. The germline V gene encodes CDR1 MDHEN and CDR2 SYDVKM. The CDR3 contains 16 residues.

The chain employs TRBV28 and TRBJ2-7; D not certain. Per germline, CDR1 MDHEN and CDR2 SYDVKM. The CDR3 is 13 amino acids. V lost 2 bases, J lost 7 bases, and 12 bases lay in between. The chain's CDR3 is CASSLGQFREQYF. For the CDR3, the DNA is TGTGCCAGCAGTTTAGGGCAGTTCAGAGAGCAGTACTTC.

The chain carries TRBV29-1 and TRBJ2-7, with D perhaps TRBD2 (5 bases). The ends were cut back, 3 bases at V and 0 bases at J, with 9 bases in the middle. CDR3 length equals 13 residues. Germline loops: CDR1 SQVTM, CDR2 ANQGSEA. The CDR3 region is CSVDGGTSYEQYF. CDR3 nucleotide sequence: TGCAGCGTTGATGGAGGCACCTCCTACGAGCAGTACTTC.

The J gene is TRBJ2-5, the V gene TRBV20-1; no reliable D call. Germline CDR1 DFQATT, CDR2 SNEGSKA (reference sequence). The CDR3 is made up of 11 amino acids. Trimming removed 2 bases at V and 4 bases at J, with 5 bases between. The CDR3 bases are TGCAGTGCTAGAATCGGAGAGACCCAGTACTTC. Amino acids: CSARIGETQYF.

The chain uses TRBV6-1 and TRBJ2-7, with D maybe TRBD1 (6 bases). The germline V and J ends were trimmed by 4 bases and 3 bases, with 19 bases remaining between them. Germline CDR1 and CDR2: MNHNS and SASEGT. The CDR3 extends over 16 amino acids. CDR3 loop: CASSVQVRDTFYEQYF. The DNA of the CDR3 is TGTGCCAGCAGTGTCCAGGTCAGGGACACTTTCTACGAGCAGTACTTC.

The chain couples TRBV10-3 to TRBJ2-1; a weak D match, TRBD2 (5 bases). Germline CDR1 is ENHRY and CDR2 is SYGVKD. The CDR3 contains 17 residues. Trimming pared 2 bases from V and 3 bases from J, leaving 17 bases between. Here the CDR3 reads CAISEEGSVLYYNEQFF. The CDR3 DNA sequence: TGTGCCATCAGTGAGGAAGGGAGCGTTTTGTACTACAATGAGCAGTTCTTC.

J is TRBJ2-4 and V is TRBV28; 7 bases fit TRBD1. This CDR3 has 16 residues. J lost 2 bases, V lost 5 bases, and 9 bases had no gene match. CDR1 is MDHEN and CDR2 is SYDVKM in the germline V gene. The CDR3, as DNA: TGTGCCAGCAGTACCCCCCAGACAGGGACCAAAAACATTCAGTACTTC. As protein: CASSTPQTGTKNIQYF.

CDR3 nucleotides: TGTGCCAGCAGCTTGCGACAGACGAACACCGGGGAGCTGTTTTTT. This codes for CASSLRQTNTGELFF. The chain carries TRBV5-4 and TRBJ2-2; D might be TRBD1 (5 bases). The V end was cut by 1 base, the J end by 0 bases, with 7 bases between. Germline CDR1 reads SGHNT; CDR2 reads YYREEE (reference sequence). The CDR3 totals 15 residues.

J is TRBJ2-5 and V is TRBV6-2 or TRBV6-3; 10 bases are a match to TRBD2. The CDR3 is 15 residues long. Trimming removed 2 bases from V and 1 base from J; junction bases left unmatched: 1. Germline V gene lookup returns CDR1 MNHEY and CDR2 SVGEGT. The CDR3 spells CASSYGTSVQETQYF. CDR3 nucleotide sequence: TGTGCCAGCAGTTACGGGACTAGCGTCCAAGAGACCCAGTACTTC.

The chain carries TRBV2 and TRBJ2-6; D gene unclear. V was pared by 4 bases and J by 4 bases, with 11 bases between. This CDR3 has 15 amino acids. Germline values: CDR1 SNHLY, CDR2 FYNNEI. CDR3 residues: CASSVYMSGANVLTF. CDR3 DNA sequence: TGTGCCAGCAGTGTTTACATGTCCGGGGCCAACGTCCTGACTTTC.

The chain couples TRBV12-2 to TRBJ2-3; TRBD2 is taken as the D call from the table, unchecked against the DNA. TRBV12-2 is annotated as a pseudogene. The CDR3 loop spans 16 amino acids. The CDR3 reads CASRFPYYKGTDTQYF. The CDR3 DNA sequence: TGTGCAAGTCGCTTCCCCTACTATAAGGGCACAGATACGCAGTATTTT.

The chain employs TRBV3-1 (or the pseudogene TRBV3-2) and TRBJ2-3; D is undetermined. This CDR3 has 11 amino acids. V was clipped by 6 bases and J by 5 bases, with 6 bases between them. The V gene's germline CDR1 is LGHDT and CDR2 YNNKEL (reference sequence). The CDR3 coding sequence is TGTGCCAGCAGATCTAGAGATACGCAGTATTTT. Amino acids: CASRSRDTQYF.

In DNA form, the CDR3 reads TGTGCCAGCAGTGACAGGGAAGGATCACCCCTCCACTTT. It is translated as CASSDREGSPLHF. The rearrangement joins TRBV12-3 or TRBV12-4 to TRBJ1-6, with TRBD1 identical over 7 bases. The CDR3 consists of 13 residues. J gave up 10 bases and V 5 bases, and 5 bases lay outside the gene matches.

This clone was counted a few times. V and J are TRBV23-1 and TRBJ2-1; TRBD2 matches 9 bases. TRBV23-1 is assigned to the ORF class and has an uncertain function. J was trimmed by 6 bases and V by 1 base; bases with no gene match: 1. This CDR3 has 14 residues. CDR3 amino acids: CASSQYSGSNEQFF. CDR3 DNA: TGCGCCAGCAGTCAATATAGCGGGAGCAATGAGCAGTTCTTC.

V and J are TRBV5-6 and TRBJ1-4, with 9 bases lining up with TRBD1. Germline V lookup: CDR1 SGHDT, CDR2 YYEEEE. The CDR3 length is 17 residues. The V and J ends lost 4 bases and 4 bases, in that order; junction bases with no gene match: 11. The CDR3 sequence: CASSAVPGQGLNEKLFF. The CDR3 nucleotides are TGTGCCAGCAGCGCCGTCCCGGGACAGGGTCTTAATGAAAAACTGTTTTTT.

This clone was counted between two and nine times. The CDR3 reads CASSQSQHDVQYF. As DNA, the CDR3 is TGTGCCAGCAGCCAATCGCAACACGATGTGCAGTACTTC. The chain uses TRBV3-1 (or the pseudogene TRBV3-2) and TRBJ2-7; D call uncertain. Per germline, CDR1 LGHDT and CDR2 YNNKEL (reference sequence). Trimming removed 2 bases at V and 9 bases at J, with 14 bases between. This CDR3 has 13 amino acids.

The gene calls are TRBV10-2 and TRBJ2-7; no clear D. Deletions cut 7 bases from V and 3 bases from J, with 10 bases between. This CDR3 comprises 12 residues. From germline, CDR1 is WSHSY and CDR2 SAAADI. The CDR3 sequence: CASTDGYYEQYF. The CDR3 region has the DNA TGCGCCAGCACTGACGGTTACTACGAGCAGTACTTC.

The chain recombines TRBV5-4 with TRBJ2-2; 7 bases align to TRBD2. The CDR3 consists of 15 residues. J gave up 3 bases and V 4 bases, and 6 bases lay outside the gene matches. Germline values: CDR1 SGHNT, CDR2 YYREEE (reference sequence). As DNA, the CDR3 is TGTGCCAGCAGCCCGGCGGGGGTAGACACCGGGGAGCTGTTTTTT. Encoded protein: CASSPAGVDTGELFF.

The chain recombines TRBV24-1 with TRBJ2-1; 7 nucleotides align to TRBD2. Per germline, CDR1 KGHDR and CDR2 SFDVKD. Trimming at V came to 3 bases and at J to 5 bases, leaving 15 bases not matched to a gene. The CDR3 extends over 18 amino acids. DNA for the CDR3: TGTGCCACCAGTGATCCCGCTTCGCGGCGGGAGTGCCACAATGAGCAGTTCTTC. The encoded protein is CATSDPASRRECHNEQFF.

This sequence joins TRBV6-1 and TRBJ2-5, with TRBD1 matching 7 bases. There are 16 residues in the CDR3. With V trimmed by 0 bases and J by 9 bases, 13 bases remained unmatched. The germline gives CDR1 MNHNS, CDR2 SASEGT. The CDR3 DNA sequence: TGTGCCAGCAGTGAAGCAGGGGGACAGCCGAATCTGGCCCAGTACTTC. Encoded protein: CASSEAGGQPNLAQYF.